The source of this T cell receptor beta chain is a study of response to subunit inactivated influenza vaccine (dated by TCRdb to 2016 to 2018). Study-wide context: Deep quantitative T cell receptor repertoire profiling was used in the study to track responses to a trivalent subunit inactivated influenza vaccine.

Remarks on this clonotype: The target of this receptor is not known. Base qualities were left out, and no much larger clone turns up one base away.

Results and caveats for the whole study, not just this receptor: The authors proposed that each seasonal influenza vaccination may bring in only a limited number of new T cells.

The library came from RT-PCR. The sequencing machine was an Illumina HiSeq 2500. TCRdb's own reprocessing of the public reads used fastp at Q25 and MiXCR and kept productive beta chains. Every entry covers one CDR3 protein and lists the most common genes and DNA from its rows. Recorded for this sample are just under 550,000 distinct CDR3 sequences; around a quarter of them occurred a single time. The leading ten clones occupy 2.5% to 3% of the sample. This same sample was also taken into another study, of T cells expressing NK-cell markers. The second study, in turn, reports: 5'RACE template switching, by which a universal primer site and unique molecular identifiers were added, was used to make TCR beta cDNA libraries. TCR beta-chain repertoires were profiled in sorted CD3+CD56+NKG2C+, CD3+CD56+NKG2C- and CD3+CD56-NKG2C+ T-cell subsets from roughly eight donors. Of the eight sequenced donors, seven were found to be HCMV-seropositive and one was found to be HCMV-seronegative. To restrict sorting to alphabetaTCR-expressing T cells, an anti-gammadeltaTCR antibody was added in several experiments. In six donors, the dominant CD3+CD56+NKG2C+ clonotypes were among the top 10 CD8+ clonotypes and accounted for about 1.0-7.5% of CD8+ T cells. Those dominant clonotypes were again the most abundant among CD3+CD56-NKG2C+ cells in a handful of donors, at roughly 25-65%. It remained unclear whether the expanded NKG2C-expressing T cell clones were specific for HCMV antigens. The eight sequenced donors were randomly selected healthy volunteers, three men and five women. HCMV-specific IgG was detected in serum with a commercial ELISA kit to determine HCMV serostatus. Peripheral blood mononuclear cells were isolated from blood by Ficoll density gradient centrifugation. Using Miltenyi isolation kits, CD4+ and CD8+ T cells were isolated from PBMC through magnetic immunoseparation. cDNA synthesis was primed from the TCR beta constant segment and was followed by two successive PCR amplification steps. Libraries were sequenced as 2 x 150 bp reads on Illumina HiSeq 2000/2500, MiSeq or NextSeq. MIGEC was used to demultiplex reads and group reads by UMI, and MiTCR was used to assemble and quantify clonotypes. Only TCR cDNA sequences supported by at least two reads were kept to exclude erroneous sequences. The tcR package was used for downstream repertoire analysis, and clonotypes were matched across fractions by CDR3 nucleotide sequence plus V segment. VDJmatch was used to annotate antigen specificity against VDJdb, with one amino acid substitution allowed in CDR3.

This specimen was CD4+ T cells sorted from PBMCs, taken roughly 12 days after vaccination. The receptor comes from a man over 45 who received an inactivated influenza vaccine. Donor details come from another sample of the same person, matched by shared clones.

The CDR3 region has the sequence CASSRDSGSSYNEQFF. The nucleotide sequence is given as TGTGCCAGCAGCCGTGATAGCGGGAGCTCCTACAATGAGCAGTTCTTC. The sequence is built from TRBV7-2 and TRBJ2-1, with 9 bases in between that match TRBD2. Germline trimming: 5 bases from V, 0 bases from J; junction bases outside gene matches: 5. The CDR3 contains 16 residues, cysteine and phenylalanine counted. Only the CDR3 region is kept as DNA, spanning 48 bases read in frame from base 1. In the germline V gene, CDR1 corresponds to SGHTA and CDR2 to FQGNSA.